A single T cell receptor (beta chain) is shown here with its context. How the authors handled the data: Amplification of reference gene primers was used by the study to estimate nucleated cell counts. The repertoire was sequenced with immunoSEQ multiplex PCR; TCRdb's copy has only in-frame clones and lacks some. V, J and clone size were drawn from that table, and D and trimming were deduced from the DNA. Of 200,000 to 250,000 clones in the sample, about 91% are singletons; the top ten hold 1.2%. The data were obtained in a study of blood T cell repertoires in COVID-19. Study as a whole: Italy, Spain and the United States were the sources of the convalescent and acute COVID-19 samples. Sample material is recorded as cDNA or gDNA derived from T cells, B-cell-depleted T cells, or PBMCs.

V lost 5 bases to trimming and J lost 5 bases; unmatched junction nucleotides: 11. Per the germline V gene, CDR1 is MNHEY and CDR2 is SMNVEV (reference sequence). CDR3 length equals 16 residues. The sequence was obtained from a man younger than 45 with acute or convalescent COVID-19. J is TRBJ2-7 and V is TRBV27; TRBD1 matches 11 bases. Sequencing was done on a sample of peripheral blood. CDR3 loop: CASSPNRDRGFNEQYF. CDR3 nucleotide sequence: TGTGCCAGCAGTCCGAACCGGGACAGGGGGTTCAACGAGCAGTACTTC.